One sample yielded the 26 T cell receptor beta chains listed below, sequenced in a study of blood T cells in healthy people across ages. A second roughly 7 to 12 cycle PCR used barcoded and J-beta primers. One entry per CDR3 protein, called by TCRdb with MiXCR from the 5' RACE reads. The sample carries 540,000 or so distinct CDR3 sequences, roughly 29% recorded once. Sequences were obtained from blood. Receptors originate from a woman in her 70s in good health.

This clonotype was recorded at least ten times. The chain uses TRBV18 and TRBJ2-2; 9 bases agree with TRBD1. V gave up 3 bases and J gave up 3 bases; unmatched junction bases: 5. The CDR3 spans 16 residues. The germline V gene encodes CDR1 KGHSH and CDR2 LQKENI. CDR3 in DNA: TGTGCCAGCTCACCCCGACAGGGGGTGGACACCGGGGAGCTGTTTTTT. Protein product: CASSPRQGVDTGELFF. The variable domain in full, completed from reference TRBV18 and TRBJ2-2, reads NAGVMQNPRHLVRRRGQEARLRCSPMKGHSHVYWYRQLPEEGLKFMVYLQKENIIDESGMPKERFSAEFPKEGPSILRIQQVVRGDSAAYFCASSPRQGVDTGELFFGEGSRLTVL.

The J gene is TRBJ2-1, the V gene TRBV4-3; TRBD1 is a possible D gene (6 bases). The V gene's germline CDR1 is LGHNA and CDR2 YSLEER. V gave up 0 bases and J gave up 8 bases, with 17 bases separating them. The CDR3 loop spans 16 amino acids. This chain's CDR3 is CASSQDPAFPGDEQFF. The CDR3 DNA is TGCGCCAGCAGCCAAGATCCCGCCTTCCCAGGGGATGAGCAGTTCTTC.

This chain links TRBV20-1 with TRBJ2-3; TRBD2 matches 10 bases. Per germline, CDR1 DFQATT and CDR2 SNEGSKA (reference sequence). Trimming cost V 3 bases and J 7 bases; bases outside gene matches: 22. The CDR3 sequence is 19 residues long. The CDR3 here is CSARVSGISGGPSTHTQYF. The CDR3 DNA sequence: TGCAGTGCTAGGGTCAGCGGTATTAGCGGGGGGCCATCTACCCATACGCAGTATTTT.

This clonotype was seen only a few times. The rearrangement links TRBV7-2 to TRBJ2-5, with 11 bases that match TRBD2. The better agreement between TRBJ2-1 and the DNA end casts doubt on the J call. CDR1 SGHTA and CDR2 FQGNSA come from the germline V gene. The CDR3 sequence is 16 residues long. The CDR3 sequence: CASTHRRTSGLLEQFF. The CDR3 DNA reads TGTGCCAGCACCCATCGAAGGACTAGCGGGCTCCTTGAGCAGTTCTTC.

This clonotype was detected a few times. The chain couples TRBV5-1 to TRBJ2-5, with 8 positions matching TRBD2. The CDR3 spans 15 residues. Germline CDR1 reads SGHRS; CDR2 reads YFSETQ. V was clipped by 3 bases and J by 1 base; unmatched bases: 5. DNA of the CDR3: TGCGCCAGCAGCTCGGCCGGGACTAGCCAAGAGACCCAGTACTTC. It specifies CASSSAGTSQETQYF.

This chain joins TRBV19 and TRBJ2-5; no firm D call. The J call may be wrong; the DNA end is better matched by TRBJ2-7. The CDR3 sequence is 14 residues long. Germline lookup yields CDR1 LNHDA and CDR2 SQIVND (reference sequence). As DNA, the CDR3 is TGTGCCAGTAGTGAACCGAGACATGGCTACGAGCAGTACTTC. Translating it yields CASSEPRHGYEQYF.

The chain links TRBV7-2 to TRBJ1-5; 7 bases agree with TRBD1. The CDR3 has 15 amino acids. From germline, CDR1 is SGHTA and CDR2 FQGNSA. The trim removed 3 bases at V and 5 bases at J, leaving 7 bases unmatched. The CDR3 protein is CASSFDRVRDQPQHF. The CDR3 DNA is TGTGCCAGCAGCTTTGACAGGGTTAGGGATCAGCCCCAGCATTTT.

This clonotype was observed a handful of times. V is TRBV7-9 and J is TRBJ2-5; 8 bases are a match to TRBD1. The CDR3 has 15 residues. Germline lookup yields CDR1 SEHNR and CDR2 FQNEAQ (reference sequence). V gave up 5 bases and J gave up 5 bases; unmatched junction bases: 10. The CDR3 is CASSPQTGAGETQYF. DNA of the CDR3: TGTGCCAGCAGCCCTCAGACAGGGGCGGGGGAGACCCAGTACTTC.

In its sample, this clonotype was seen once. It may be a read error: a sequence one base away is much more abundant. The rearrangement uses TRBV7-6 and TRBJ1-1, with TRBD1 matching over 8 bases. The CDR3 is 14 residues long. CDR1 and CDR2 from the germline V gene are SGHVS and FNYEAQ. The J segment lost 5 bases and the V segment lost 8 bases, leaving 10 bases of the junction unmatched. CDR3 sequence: CASGTGQGRTEAFF. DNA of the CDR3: TGTGCCAGCGGCACCGGACAGGGAAGAACTGAAGCTTTCTTT.

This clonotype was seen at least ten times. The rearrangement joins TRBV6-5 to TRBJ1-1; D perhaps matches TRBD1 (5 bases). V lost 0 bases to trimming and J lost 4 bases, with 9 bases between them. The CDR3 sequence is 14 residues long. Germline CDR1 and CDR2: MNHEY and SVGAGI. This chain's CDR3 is CASSYSWGFTEAFF. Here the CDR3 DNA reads TGTGCCAGCAGTTACTCGTGGGGGTTCACTGAAGCTTTCTTT.

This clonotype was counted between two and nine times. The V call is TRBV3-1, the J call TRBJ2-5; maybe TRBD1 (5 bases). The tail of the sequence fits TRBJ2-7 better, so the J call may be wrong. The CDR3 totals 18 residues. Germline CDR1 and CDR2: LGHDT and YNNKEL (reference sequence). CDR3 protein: CASSTTVSGWGPPYEQYF. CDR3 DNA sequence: TGTGCCAGCAGCACTACCGTATCCGGGTGGGGCCCTCCTTACGAGCAGTACTTC.

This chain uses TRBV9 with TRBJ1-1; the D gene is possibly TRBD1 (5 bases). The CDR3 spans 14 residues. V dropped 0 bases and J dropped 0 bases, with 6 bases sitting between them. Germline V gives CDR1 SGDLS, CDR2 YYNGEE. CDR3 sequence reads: CASSVGGVNTEAFF. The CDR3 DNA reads TGTGCCAGCAGCGTAGGGGGGGTGAACACTGAAGCTTTCTTT.

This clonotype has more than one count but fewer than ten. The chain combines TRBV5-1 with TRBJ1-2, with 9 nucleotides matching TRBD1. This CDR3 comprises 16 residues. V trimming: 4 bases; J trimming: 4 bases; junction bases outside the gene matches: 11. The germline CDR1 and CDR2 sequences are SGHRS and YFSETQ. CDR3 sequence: CASSTGQGSGAYGYTF. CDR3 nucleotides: TGCGCCAGCAGCACTGGACAGGGGAGCGGGGCCTATGGCTACACCTTC.

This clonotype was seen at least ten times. CDR3 sequence: CASTGRQNTGELFF. In nucleotides, the CDR3 is TGTGCCAGCACCGGACGGCAGAACACCGGGGAGCTGTTTTTT. V is TRBV7-3 and J is TRBJ2-2; D gene unclear. Looked up from germline, CDR1 is SGHTA and CDR2 is FQGTGA. The CDR3 has 14 residues. Trimming cost V 7 bases and J 1 base, with 10 bases left between them.

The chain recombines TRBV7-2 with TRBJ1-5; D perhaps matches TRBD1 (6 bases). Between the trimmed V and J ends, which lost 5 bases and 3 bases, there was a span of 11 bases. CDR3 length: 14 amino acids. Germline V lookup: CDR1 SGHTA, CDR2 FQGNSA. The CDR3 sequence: CASSQDRFNQPQHF. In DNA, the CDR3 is TGTGCCAGCAGCCAGGACAGATTCAATCAGCCCCAGCATTTT.

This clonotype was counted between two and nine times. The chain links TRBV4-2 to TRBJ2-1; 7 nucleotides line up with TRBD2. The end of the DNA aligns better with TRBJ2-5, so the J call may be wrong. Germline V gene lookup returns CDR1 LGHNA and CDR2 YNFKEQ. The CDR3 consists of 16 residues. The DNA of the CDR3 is TGTGCCAGCAGCCAAGCCAGCGGGGTGGAGGGAGAGACCCAGTACTTC. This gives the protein CASSQASGVEGETQYF.

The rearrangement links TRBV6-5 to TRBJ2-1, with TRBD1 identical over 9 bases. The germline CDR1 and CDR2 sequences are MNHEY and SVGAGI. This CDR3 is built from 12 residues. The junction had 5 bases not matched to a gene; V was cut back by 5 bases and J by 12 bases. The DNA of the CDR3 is TGTGCCAGCAGTATACAGGGGGCAATGCAGTTCTTC. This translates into CASSIQGAMQFF.

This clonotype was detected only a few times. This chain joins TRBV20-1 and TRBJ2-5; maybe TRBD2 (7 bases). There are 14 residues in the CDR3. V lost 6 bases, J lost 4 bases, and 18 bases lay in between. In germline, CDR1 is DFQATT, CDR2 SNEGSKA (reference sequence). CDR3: CSASEGEGTETQYF. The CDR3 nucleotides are TGCAGTGCCTCAGAGGGGGAGGGCACAGAGACCCAGTACTTC.

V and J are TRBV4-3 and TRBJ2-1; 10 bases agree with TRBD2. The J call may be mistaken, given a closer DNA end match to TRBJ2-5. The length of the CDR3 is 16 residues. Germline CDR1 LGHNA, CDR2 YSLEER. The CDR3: CASSQALLAGKETQYF. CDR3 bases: TGCGCCAGCAGCCAAGCTCTACTAGCGGGGAAAGAGACCCAGTACTTC.

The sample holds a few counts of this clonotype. CDR3 bases: TGTGCCAGCACGACCGTAGGGGGGCCTATTCAAGAGACCCAGTACTTC. Translating it yields CASTTVGGPIQETQYF. This chain links TRBV18 with TRBJ2-5; D is perhaps TRBD1 or TRBD2 (6 bases each). This CDR3 is built from 16 residues. Germline V gives CDR1 KGHSH, CDR2 LQKENI. V gave up 8 bases and J gave up 2 bases, with 21 bases separating them.

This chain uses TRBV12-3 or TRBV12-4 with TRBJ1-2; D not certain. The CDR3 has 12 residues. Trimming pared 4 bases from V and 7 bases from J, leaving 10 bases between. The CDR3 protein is CASSSTGLGYTF. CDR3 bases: TGTGCCAGCAGTTCCACCGGACTTGGCTACACCTTC.

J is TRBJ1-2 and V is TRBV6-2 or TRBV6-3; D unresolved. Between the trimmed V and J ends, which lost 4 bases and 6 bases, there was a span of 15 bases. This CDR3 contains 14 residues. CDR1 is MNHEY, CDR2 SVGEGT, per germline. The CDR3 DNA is TGTGCCAGCAGTTCCTTTACCGGCGGGGATGGCTACACCTTC. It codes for CASSSFTGGDGYTF.

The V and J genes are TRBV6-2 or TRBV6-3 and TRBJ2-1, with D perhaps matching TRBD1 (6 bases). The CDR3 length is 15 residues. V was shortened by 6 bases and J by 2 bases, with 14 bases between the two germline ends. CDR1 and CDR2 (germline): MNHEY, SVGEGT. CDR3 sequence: CASRQQGVPYNEQFF. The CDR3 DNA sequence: TGTGCCAGCAGACAACAGGGTGTCCCCTACAATGAGCAGTTCTTC.

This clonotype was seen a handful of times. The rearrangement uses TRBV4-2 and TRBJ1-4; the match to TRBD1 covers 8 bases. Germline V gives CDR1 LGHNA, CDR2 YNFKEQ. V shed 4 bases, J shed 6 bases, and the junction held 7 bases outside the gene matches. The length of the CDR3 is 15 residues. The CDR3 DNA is TGTGCCAGCAGCCCAGCCAGGGGGCTAGATGAAAAACTGTTTTTT. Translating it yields CASSPARGLDEKLFF.

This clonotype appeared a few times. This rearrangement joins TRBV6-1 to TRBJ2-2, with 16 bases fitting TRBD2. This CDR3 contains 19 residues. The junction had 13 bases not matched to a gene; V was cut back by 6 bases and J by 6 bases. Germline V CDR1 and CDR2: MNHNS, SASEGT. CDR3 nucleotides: TGTGCCAGCAGACCGGATTATGGGACTAGCGGGGGGGCCTCCGGGGAGCTGTTTTTT. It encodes CASRPDYGTSGGASGELFF.

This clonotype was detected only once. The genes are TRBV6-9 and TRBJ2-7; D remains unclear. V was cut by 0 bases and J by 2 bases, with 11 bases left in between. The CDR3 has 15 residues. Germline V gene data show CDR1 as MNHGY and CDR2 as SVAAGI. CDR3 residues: CASSYSGKRTYEQYF. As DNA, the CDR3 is TGTGCCAGCAGTTATTCCGGAAAAAGGACCTACGAGCAGTACTTC.